This T cell receptor (beta chain) was identified during a study of blood T cell repertoires in COVID-19. On the study more broadly: PBMCs, B-cell-depleted T cells, or T cells were the source of the cDNA or gDNA that made up the material.

Original processing notes: Reference gene primer amplification gave estimated nucleated cell counts. Repertoires were generated with immunoSEQ multiplex PCR, while TCRdb's copy carries only in-frame clones and drops some. V, J and clone size are those of that table, while D and trimming were read from the DNA. The data show under 150,000 clones, 84% seen once. The age range of participants was roughly 18 to 90 years, with residence in around 22 US areas. Exposed volunteers were people who met a COVID-19 case within 2 weeks before study entry. The CDR3 extends over 14 amino acids. V lost 6 bases and J lost 2, with 14 bases in between. Germline V lookup: CDR1 LNHDA, CDR2 SQIVND (reference sequence).

The chain is built from TRBV19 and TRBJ2-7; maybe TRBD1 (6 bases). The origin of this receptor is a woman between 45 and 65 years old who had been exposed to COVID-19. Sequencing was done on a sample of PBMCs or T cells enriched from blood (not recorded which). Written as DNA, the CDR3 is TGTGCCAGTAGGAAATCGGACAGTCCCTACGAGCAGTACTTC. This codes for CASRKSDSPYEQYF.